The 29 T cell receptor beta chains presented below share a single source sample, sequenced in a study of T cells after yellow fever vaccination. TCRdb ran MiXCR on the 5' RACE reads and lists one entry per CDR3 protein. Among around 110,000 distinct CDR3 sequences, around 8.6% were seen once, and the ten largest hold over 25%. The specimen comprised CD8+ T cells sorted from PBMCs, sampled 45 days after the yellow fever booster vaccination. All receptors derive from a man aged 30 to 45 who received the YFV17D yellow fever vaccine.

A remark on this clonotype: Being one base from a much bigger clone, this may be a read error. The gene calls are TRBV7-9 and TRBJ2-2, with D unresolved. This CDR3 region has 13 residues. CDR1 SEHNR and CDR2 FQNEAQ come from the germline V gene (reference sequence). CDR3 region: CASSLVPTAELFF. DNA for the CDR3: TGTGCCAGCAGCTTAGTTCCCACCGCGGAGCTGTTTTTT.

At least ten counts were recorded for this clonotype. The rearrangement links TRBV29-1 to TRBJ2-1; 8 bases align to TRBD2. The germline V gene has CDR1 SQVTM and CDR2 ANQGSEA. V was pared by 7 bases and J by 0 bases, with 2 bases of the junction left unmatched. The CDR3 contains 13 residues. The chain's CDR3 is CSAGTSSYNEQFF. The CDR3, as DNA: TGCAGCGCCGGGACTAGCTCCTACAATGAGCAGTTCTTC.

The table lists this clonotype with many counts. In nucleotides, the CDR3 is TGTGCCAGCAGTTACTCGCGGACAGAACAACCGACCTACAATGAGCAGTTCTTC. Encoded protein: CASSYSRTEQPTYNEQFF. The rearrangement joins TRBV6-2 or TRBV6-3 to TRBJ2-1; possible D gene TRBD1, 6 bases. The germline CDR1 and CDR2 sequences are MNHEY and SVGEGT. The CDR3 contains 18 residues. Trimming took 0 bases from V and 2 from J, leaving 17 bases between them.

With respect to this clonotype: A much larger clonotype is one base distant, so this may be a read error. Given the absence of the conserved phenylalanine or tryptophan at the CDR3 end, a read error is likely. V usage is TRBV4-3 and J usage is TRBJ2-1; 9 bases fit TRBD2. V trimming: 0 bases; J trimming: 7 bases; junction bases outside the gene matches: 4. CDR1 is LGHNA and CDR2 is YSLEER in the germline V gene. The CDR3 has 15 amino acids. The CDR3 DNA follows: TGCGCCAGCAGCCAAGATGGCGGGAGGGGGAATGAGCAGTTCTTA. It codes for CASSQDGGRGNEQFL.

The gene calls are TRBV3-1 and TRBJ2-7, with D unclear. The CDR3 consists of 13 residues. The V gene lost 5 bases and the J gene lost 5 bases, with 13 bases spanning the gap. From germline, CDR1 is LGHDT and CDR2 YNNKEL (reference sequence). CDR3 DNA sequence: TGTGCCAGCAGCTACTATCCCTGGGACGAGCAGTACTTC. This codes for CASSYYPWDEQYF.

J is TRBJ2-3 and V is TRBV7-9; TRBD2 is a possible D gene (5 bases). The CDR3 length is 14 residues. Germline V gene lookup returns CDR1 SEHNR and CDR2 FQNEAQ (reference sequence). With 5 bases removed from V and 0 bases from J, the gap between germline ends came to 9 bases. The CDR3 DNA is TGTGCCAGCAGCAACGGGATTAGCACAGATACGCAGTATTTT. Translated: CASSNGISTDTQYF.

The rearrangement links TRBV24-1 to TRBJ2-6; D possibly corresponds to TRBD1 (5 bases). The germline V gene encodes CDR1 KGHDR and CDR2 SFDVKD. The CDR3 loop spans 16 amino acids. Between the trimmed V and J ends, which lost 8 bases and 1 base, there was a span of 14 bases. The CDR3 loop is CATKAGKGSGANVLTF. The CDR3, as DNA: TGTGCCACCAAGGCAGGGAAAGGGTCTGGGGCCAACGTCCTGACTTTC.

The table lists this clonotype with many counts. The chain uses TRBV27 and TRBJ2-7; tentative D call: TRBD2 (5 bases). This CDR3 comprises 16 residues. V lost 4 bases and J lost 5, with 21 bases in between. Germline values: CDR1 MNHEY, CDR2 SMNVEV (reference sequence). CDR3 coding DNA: TGTGCCAGCAGTTCGGAGGCGAGGCAGAAAGGTGACGAGCAGTACTTC. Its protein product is CASSSEARQKGDEQYF.

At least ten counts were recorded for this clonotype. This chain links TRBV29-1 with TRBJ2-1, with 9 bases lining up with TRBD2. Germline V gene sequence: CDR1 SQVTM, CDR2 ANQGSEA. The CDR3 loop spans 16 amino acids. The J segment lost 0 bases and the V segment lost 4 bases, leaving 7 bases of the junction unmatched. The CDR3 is CSVVGVSGSSYNEQFF. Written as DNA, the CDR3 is TGCAGCGTTGTGGGGGTTAGCGGGAGCTCCTACAATGAGCAGTTCTTC.

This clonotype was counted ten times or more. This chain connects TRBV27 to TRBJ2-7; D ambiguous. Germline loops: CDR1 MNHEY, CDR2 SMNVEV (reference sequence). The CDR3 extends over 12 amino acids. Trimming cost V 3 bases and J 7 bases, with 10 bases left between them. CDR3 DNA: TGTGCCAGCAGTTTTTGGGGTAGGGAGCAGTACTTC. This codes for CASSFWGREQYF.

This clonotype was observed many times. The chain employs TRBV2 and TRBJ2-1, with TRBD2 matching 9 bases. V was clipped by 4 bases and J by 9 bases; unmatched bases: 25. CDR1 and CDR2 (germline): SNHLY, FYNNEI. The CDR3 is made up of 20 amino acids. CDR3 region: CASSGPSREGQLNGKSEQFF. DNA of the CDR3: TGTGCCAGCAGTGGGCCGTCGCGGGAGGGCCAACTCAACGGAAAGAGTGAGCAGTTCTTC.

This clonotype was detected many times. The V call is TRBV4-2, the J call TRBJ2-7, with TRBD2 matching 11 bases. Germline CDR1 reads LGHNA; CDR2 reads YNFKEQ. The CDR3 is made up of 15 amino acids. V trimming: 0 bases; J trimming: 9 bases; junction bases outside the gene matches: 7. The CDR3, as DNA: TGTGCCAGCAGCCAAGATACTAGCGGGGGCTTGAGGCAGTACTTC. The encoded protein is CASSQDTSGGLRQYF.

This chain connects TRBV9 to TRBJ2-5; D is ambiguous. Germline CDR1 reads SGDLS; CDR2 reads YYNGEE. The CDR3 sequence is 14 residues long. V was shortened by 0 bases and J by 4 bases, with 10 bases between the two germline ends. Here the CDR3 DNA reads TGTGCCAGCAGCGTAGGAGACGGGTCAGAGACCCAGTACTTC. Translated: CASSVGDGSETQYF.

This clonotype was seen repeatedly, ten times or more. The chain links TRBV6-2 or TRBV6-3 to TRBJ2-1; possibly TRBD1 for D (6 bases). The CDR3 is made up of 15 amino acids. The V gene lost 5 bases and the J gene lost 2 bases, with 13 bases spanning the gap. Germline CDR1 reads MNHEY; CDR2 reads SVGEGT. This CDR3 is CASSRTVSPYNEQFF. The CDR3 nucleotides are TGTGCCAGCAGTCGGACAGTAAGCCCCTACAATGAGCAGTTCTTC.

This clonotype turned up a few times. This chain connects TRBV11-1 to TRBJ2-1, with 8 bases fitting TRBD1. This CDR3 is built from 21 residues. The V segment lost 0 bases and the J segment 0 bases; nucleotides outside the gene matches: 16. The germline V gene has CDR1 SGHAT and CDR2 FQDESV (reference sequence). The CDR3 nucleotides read TGTGCCAGCAGCTTAGCGGGGGCAGGGGGCCCCTACGCGAACTCCTACAATGAGCAGTTCTTC. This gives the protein CASSLAGAGGPYANSYNEQFF.

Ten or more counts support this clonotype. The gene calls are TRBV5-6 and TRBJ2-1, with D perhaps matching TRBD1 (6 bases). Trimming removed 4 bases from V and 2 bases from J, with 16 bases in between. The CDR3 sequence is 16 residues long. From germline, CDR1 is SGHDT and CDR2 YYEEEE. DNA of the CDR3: TGTGCCAGCAGCGTAGGACAGCCGACGGCCTACAATGAGCAGTTCTTC. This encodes CASSVGQPTAYNEQFF.

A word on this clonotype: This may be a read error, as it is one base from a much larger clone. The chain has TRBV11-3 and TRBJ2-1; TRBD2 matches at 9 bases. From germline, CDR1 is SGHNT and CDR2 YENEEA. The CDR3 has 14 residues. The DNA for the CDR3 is TGTGCCAGCAGCTTAGAGCGGGAGGGTAATGAGCAGTCCTTC. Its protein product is CASSLEREGNEQSF. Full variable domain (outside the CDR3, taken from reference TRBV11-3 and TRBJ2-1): EAGVVQSPRYKIIEKKQPVAFWCNPISGHNTLYWYLQNLGQGPELLIRYENEEAVDDSQLPKDRFSAERLKGVDSTLKIQPAELGDSAVYLCASSLEREGNEQSFGPGTRLTVL.

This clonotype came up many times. In DNA, the CDR3 is TGCAGTGCTAGGGCCGGGACTAGCGCTCCAAATGAGCAGTTCTTC. As protein: CSARAGTSAPNEQFF. This sequence joins TRBV20-1 and TRBJ2-1; 10 nucleotides align to TRBD2. The CDR3 runs 15 residues. The germline CDR1 and CDR2 sequences are DFQATT and SNEGSKA (reference sequence). The V and J ends lost 3 bases and 7 bases, in that order; junction bases with no gene match: 9.

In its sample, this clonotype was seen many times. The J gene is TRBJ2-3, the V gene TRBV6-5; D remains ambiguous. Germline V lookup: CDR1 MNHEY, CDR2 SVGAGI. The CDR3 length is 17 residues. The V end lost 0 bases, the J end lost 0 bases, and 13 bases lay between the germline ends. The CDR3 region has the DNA TGTGCCAGCAGTTACTCGTTTCTGCAGCCTAGCACAGATACGCAGTATTTT. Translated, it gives CASSYSFLQPSTDTQYF.

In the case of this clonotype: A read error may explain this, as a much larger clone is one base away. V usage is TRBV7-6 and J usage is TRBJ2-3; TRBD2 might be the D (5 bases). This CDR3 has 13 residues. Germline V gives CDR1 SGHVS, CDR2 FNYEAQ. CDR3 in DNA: TGTGCCAGCAGCTCACTAGGCCTAGATACGCACTATTTT. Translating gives CASSSLGLDTHYF.

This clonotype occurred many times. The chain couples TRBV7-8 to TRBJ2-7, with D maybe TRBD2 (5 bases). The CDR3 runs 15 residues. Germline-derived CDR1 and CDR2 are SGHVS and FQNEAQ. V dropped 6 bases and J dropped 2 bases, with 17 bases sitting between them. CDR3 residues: CASSLFKFGTYEQYF. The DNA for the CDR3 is TGTGCCAGCAGTCTCTTTAAATTCGGGACCTACGAGCAGTACTTC.

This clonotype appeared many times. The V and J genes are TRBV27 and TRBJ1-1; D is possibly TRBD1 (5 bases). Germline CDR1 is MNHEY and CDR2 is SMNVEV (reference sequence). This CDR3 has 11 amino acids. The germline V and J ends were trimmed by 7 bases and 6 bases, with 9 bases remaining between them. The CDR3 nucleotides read TGTGCCAGCACCGGGGGGGCTGAAGCTTTCTTT. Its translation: CASTGGAEAFF.

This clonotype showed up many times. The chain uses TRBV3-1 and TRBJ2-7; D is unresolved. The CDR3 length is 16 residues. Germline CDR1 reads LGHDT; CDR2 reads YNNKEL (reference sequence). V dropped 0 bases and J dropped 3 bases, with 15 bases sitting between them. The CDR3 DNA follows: TGTGCCAGCAGCCAAGATCCCCGATCGTCAGACTACGAGCAGTACTTC. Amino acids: CASSQDPRSSDYEQYF.

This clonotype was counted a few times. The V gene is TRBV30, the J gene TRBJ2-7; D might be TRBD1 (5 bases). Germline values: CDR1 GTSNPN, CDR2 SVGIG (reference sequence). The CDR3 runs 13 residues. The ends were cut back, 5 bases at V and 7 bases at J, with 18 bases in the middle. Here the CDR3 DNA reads TGTGCCTGGGGGGCCCTGAGCTTGGGGGAGCAGTACTTC. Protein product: CAWGALSLGEQYF.

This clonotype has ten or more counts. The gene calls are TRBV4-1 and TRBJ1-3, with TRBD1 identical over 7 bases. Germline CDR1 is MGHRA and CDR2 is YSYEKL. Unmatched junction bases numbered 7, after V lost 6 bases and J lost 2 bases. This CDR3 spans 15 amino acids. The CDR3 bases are TGCGCCAGCAGGCAAACAGGGGAAACTGGAAACACCATATATTTT. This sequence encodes CASRQTGETGNTIYF.

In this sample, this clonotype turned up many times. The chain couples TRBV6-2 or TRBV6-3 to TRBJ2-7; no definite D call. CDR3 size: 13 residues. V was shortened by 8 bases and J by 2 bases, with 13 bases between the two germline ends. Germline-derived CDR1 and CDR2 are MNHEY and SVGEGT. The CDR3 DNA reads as TGTGCCAGCGGATTTCAAGGTGCCTACGAGCAGTACTTC. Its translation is CASGFQGAYEQYF.

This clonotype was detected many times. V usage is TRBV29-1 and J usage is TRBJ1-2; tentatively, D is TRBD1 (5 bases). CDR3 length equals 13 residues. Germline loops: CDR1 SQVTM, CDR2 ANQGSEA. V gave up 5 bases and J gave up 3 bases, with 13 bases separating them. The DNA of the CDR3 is TGCAGCGTTCCTCTATCCAGGGACTATGGCTACACCTTC. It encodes CSVPLSRDYGYTF.

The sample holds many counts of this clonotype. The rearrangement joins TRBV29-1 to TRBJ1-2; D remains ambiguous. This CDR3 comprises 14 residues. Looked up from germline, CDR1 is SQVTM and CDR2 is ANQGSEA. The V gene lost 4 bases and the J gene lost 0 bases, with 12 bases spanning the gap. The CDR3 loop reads CSVAARVANYGYTF. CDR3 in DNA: TGCAGCGTTGCGGCCCGGGTAGCTAACTATGGCTACACCTTC.

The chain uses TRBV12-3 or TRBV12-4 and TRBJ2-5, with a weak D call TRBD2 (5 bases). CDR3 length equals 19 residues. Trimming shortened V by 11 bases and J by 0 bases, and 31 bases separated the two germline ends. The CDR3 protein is CAFSLGRSSSGLHQETQYF. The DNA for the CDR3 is TGTGCCTTCAGTTTAGGGCGCTCTAGCTCCGGACTCCACCAAGAGACCCAGTACTTC.